Detailed here is one T cell receptor beta chain. TCRdb re-analyzed the 5' RACE reads; it lists each CDR3 protein once, without DNA. The sample spans about 550,000 distinct CDR3 sequences; the ten largest clones claim roughly 3.4%. These data belong to a study of T cells expressing NK-cell markers. This CDR3 region has 13 residues. Germline V gene data show CDR1 as MDHEN and CDR2 as SYDVKM. The V gene is TRBV28, the J gene TRBJ1-2; TCRdb outputs TRBD1, but without DNA this stays unchecked. The sequence was obtained from a man younger than 30 in good health. Sequencing input: blood T cells: a sorted CD56 or NKG2C T cell subset, CD4+ or CD8+ T cells, or bulk PBMC T cells (not recorded which). The chain's CDR3 is CASRLIQGLRYTF.